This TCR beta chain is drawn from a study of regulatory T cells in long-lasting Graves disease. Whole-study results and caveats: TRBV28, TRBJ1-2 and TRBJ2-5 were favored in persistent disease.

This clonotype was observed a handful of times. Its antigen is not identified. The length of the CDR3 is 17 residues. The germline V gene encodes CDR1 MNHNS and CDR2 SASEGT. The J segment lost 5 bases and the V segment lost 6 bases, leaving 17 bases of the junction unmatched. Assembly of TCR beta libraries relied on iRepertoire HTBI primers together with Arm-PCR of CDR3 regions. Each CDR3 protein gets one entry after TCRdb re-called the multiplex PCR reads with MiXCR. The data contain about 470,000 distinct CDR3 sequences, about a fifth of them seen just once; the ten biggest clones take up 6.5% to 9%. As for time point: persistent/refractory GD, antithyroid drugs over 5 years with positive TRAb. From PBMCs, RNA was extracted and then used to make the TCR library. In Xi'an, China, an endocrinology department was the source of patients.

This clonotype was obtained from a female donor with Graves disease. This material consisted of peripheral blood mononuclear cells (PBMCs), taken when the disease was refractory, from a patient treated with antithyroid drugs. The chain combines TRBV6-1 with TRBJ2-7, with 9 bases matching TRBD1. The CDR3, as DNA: TGTGCCAGCAGAACCTTCGCGGGGGACAGGGTTCTGAACGAGCAGTACTTC. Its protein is CASRTFAGDRVLNEQYF.